This TCR beta chain was profiled in a study of T cell changes during pregnancy in multiple sclerosis. TCRdb's copy holds only in-frame clones and misses some; the assay was immunoSEQ multiplex PCR. Here the sample spans about 36,000 clones, about 92% being singletons. The germline V gene has CDR1 LNHDA and CDR2 SQIVND (reference sequence). The CDR3 has 13 amino acids. Trimming took 8 bases from V and 4 from J, leaving 12 bases between them. The sample was CD4+ T cells from peripheral blood mononuclear cells, taken in the first trimester of pregnancy. V usage is TRBV19 and J usage is TRBJ1-5; TRBD1 is a possible D gene (6 bases). This TCR came from a female donor with multiple sclerosis, enrolled in a pregnancy study. DNA of the CDR3: TGTGCCAGTCGATACAGGGAGAATCAGCCCCAGCATTTT. Its translation is CASRYRENQPQHF.